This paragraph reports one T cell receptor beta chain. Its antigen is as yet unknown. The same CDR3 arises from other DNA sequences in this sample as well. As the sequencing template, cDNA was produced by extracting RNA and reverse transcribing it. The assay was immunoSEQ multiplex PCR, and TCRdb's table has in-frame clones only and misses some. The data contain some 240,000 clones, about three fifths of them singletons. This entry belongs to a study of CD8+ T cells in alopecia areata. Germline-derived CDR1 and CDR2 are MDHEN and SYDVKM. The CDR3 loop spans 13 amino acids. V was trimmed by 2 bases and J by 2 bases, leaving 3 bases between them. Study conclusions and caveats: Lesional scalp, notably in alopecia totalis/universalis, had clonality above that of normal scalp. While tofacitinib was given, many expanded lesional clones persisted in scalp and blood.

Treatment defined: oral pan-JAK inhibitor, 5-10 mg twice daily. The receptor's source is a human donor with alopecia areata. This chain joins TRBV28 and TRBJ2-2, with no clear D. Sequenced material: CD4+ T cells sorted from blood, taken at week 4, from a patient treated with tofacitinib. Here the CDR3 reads CASSLGNTGELFF. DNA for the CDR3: TGTGCCAGCAGTTTAGGCAACACCGGGGAGCTGTTTTTT.